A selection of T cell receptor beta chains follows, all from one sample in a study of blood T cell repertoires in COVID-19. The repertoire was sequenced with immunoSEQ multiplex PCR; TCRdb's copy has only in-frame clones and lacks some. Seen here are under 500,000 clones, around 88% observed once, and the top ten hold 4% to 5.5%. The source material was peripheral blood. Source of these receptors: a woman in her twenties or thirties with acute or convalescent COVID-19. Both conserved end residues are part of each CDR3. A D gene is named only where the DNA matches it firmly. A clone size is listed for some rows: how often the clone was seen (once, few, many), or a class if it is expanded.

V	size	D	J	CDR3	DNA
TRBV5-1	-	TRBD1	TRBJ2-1	CASSTKDRAHNEQFF	TGCGCCAGCAGCACAAAGGACAGGGCCCACAATGAGCAGTTCTTC
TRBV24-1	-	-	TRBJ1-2	CATSDPGDYGYTF	TGTGCCACCAGTGATCCCGGGGACTATGGCTACACCTTC
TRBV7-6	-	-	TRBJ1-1	CASSPEAKGSTEAFF	TGTGCCAGCAGCCCCGAGGCGAAAGGATCCACTGAAGCTTTCTTT
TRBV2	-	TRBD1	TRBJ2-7	CASYDRVDYEQYF	TGTGCCAGCTACGACAGGGTAGATTACGAGCAGTACTTC
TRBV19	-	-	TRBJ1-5	CASGLLDINQPQHF	TGTGCCAGTGGACTCCTAGATATCAATCAGCCCCAGCATTTT
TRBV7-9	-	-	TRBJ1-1	CASSFQGGRYTEAFF	TGTGCCAGCAGCTTTCAAGGGGGTCGATACACTGAAGCTTTCTTT
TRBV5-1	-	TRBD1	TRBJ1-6	CASSLEGQGFSPLHF	TGCGCCAGCAGCTTGGAAGGACAGGGGTTTTCACCCCTCCACTTT
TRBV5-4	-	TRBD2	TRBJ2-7	CASSLDSGAYEQYF	TGTGCCAGCAGCTTGGATAGCGGGGCCTACGAGCAGTACTTC
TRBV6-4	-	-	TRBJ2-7	CASSVPLRSYEQYF	TGTGCCAGCAGTGTCCCTCTGCGATCCTACGAGCAGTACTTC
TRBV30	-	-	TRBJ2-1	CALRAGERNEQFF	TGTGCCCTCCGGGCAGGGGAAAGGAATGAGCAGTTCTTC
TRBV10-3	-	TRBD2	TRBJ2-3	CAIRNRDIGTSATSTDTQYF	TGTGCCATCAGGAATCGGGACATCGGGACTAGCGCGACTAGCACAGATACGCAGTATTTT
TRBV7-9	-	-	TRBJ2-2	CASDADPWRSTGELFF	TGTGCCAGCGATGCCGATCCTTGGAGGAGCACCGGGGAGCTGTTTTTT
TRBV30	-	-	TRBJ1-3	CAWTPGTKANTIYF	TGTGCCTGGACTCCCGGGACAAAGGCAAACACCATATATTTT
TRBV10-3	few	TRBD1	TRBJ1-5	CAISEQGQGVQPQHF	TGTGCCATCAGCGAACAGGGGCAGGGGGTACAGCCCCAGCATTTT
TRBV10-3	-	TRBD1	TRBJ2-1	CAIYPGTGGFNEQFF	TGTGCCATATACCCCGGAACAGGGGGCTTTAATGAGCAGTTCTTC
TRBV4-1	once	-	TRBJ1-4	CASSQVEGRANRVRNEKLFF	TGCGCCAGCAGCCAAGTGGAGGGAAGGGCGAATCGGGTCAGAAATGAAAAACTGTTTTTT
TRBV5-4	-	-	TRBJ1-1	CASSLVDRQNTEAFF	TGTGCCAGCAGCTTGGTTGACAGACAGAACACTGAAGCTTTCTTT
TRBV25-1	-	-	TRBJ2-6	CASSEIEALSGANVLTF	TGTGCCAGCAGTGAAATAGAGGCCCTCTCTGGGGCCAACGTCCTGACTTTC
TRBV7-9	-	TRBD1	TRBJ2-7	CASSSQGQETYEQYF	TGTGCCAGCAGCAGCCAGGGACAGGAAACCTACGAGCAGTACTTC
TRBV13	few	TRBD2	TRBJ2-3	CASSWRLAGGPDTQYF	TGTGCCAGCAGCTGGAGACTAGCGGGGGGGCCCGATACGCAGTATTTT
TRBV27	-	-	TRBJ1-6	CASRTYNSPLHF	TGTGCCAGTAGGACTTATAATTCACCCCTCCACTTT
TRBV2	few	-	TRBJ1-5	CASNEGRYSNQPQHF	TGTGCCAGCAATGAGGGCAGGTATAGCAATCAGCCCCAGCATTTT
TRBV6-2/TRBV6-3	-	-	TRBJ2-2	CASSLGGGGELFF	TGTGCCAGCAGTTTGGGGGGAGGCGGGGAGCTGTTTTTT
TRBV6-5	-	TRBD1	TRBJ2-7	CASRGTGVKEQYF	TGTGCCAGCAGAGGGACAGGGGTAAAAGAGCAGTACTTC
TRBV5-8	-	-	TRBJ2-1	CASREEKTGIYNEQFF	TGTGCCAGCAGGGAGGAGAAAACCGGGATATACAATGAGCAGTTCTTC
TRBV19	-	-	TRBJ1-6	CASRGGTPNSPLHF	TGTGCCAGTCGAGGCGGGACTCCTAATTCACCCCTCCACTTT
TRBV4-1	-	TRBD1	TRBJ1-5	CASSQEPGGRNQPQHF	TGCGCCAGCAGCCAAGAACCAGGGGGCCGAAATCAGCCCCAGCATTTT
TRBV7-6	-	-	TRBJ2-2	CASSFAGHTGELFF	TGTGCCAGCAGCTTTGCAGGGCACACCGGGGAGCTGTTTTTT
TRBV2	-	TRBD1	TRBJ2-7	CASTLPTGGSYEQYF	TGTGCCAGCACCCTCCCCACAGGGGGTTCCTACGAGCAGTACTTC
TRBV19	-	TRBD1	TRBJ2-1	CASSPGQGENEQFF	TGTGCCAGTAGTCCAGGACAGGGGGAGAATGAGCAGTTCTTC
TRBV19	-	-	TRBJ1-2	CASRRELDNYGYTF	TGTGCCAGTCGGAGGGAGCTGGATAACTATGGCTACACCTTC
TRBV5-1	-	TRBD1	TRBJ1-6	CASRDRAPGNSPLHF	TGCGCCAGCAGGGACAGGGCCCCCGGCAATTCACCCCTCCACTTT
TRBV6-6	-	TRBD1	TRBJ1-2	CAIQDYRGGYTF	TGTGCCATCCAAGACTACAGGGGCGGCTACACCTTC
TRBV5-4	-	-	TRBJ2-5	CASSRTPGTSQETQYF	TGTGCCAGCAGCCGGACCCCGGGGACATCTCAAGAGACCCAGTACTTC
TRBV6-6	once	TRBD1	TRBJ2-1	CASSRDRGSPHNEQFF	TGTGCCAGCAGTCGAGACAGGGGCAGTCCTCACAATGAGCAGTTCTTC
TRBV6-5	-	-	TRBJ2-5	CASSSPVGQQETQYF	TGTGCCAGCAGTTCCCCTGTGGGGCAACAAGAGACCCAGTACTTC
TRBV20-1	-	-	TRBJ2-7	CSATGNYEQYF	TGCAGTGCTACAGGGAACTACGAGCAGTACTTC
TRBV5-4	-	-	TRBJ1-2	CASSLGFVGSTYGYTF	TGTGCCAGCAGCTTGGGTTTCGTTGGCAGTACCTATGGCTACACCTTC
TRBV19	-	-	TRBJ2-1	CASSIKHGINNEQFF	TGTGCCAGTAGTATTAAACACGGGATAAACAATGAGCAGTTCTTC
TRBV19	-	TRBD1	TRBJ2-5	CASSRRGYQETQYF	TGTGCCAGTAGTCGCAGGGGGTACCAAGAGACCCAGTACTTC
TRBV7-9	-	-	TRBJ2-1	CASSPDRGLGNEQFF	TGTGCCAGCAGCCCAGATCGCGGACTCGGCAATGAGCAGTTCTTC
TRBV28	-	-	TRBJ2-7	CASSLGHQEQYF	TGTGCCAGCAGTTTGGGCCACCAAGAGCAGTACTTC
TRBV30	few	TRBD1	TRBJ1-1	CAWNPHLGQGLNTEAFF	TGTGCCTGGAATCCGCACCTGGGACAGGGCTTGAACACTGAAGCTTTCTTT
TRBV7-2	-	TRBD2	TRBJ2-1	CASSFGGVTNNEQFF	TGTGCCAGCAGCTTCGGGGGGGTGACTAACAATGAGCAGTTCTTC
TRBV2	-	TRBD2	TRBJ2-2	CASDRSGGARIGELFF	TGTGCCAGCGATCGTAGCGGGGGGGCGAGGATCGGGGAGCTGTTTTTT
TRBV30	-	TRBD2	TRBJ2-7	CAWSVLAGGLHEQYF	TGTGCCTGGAGTGTACTAGCGGGGGGGCTTCACGAGCAGTACTTC
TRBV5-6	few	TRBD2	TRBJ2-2	CASSLRTGGGTGELFF	TGTGCCAGCAGCCTAAGAACGGGGGGAGGAACCGGGGAGCTGTTTTTT
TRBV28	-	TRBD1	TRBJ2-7	CASGRQGAGYEQYF	TGTGCCAGCGGGCGACAGGGGGCTGGCTACGAGCAGTACTTC
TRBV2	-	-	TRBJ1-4	CASSEETTGPNSGEKLFF	TGTGCCAGCAGTGAAGAGACCACAGGACCTAATTCGGGTGAAAAACTGTTTTTT
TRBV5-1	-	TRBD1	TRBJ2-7	CASSPGDRAYEQYF	TGCGCCAGCAGCCCCGGGGACAGGGCCTACGAGCAGTACTTC
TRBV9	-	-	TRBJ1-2	CASSVSGYAYGYTF	TGTGCCAGCAGCGTATCAGGTTATGCTTATGGCTACACCTTC
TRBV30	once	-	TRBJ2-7	CAWALDRNYEQYF	TGTGCCTGGGCTCTCGACAGGAACTACGAGCAGTACTTC
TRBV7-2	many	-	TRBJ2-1	CASSSQVGSYNEQFF	TGTGCCAGCAGCTCACAAGTTGGCTCCTACAATGAGCAGTTCTTC
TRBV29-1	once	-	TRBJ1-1	CSVEDPVNTEAFF	TGCAGCGTTGAAGACCCCGTGAACACTGAAGCTTTCTTT
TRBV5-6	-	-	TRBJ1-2	CASSYGSLGGYTF	TGTGCCAGCAGCTACGGGAGCCTCGGGGGCTACACCTTC